This T cell receptor (beta chain) was retrieved from a study of cytomegalovirus exposure and HLA in healthy donors. Study-level points and caveats: By a later analysis, the bulk of CMV-associated TCR beta chains appeared HLA-restricted. Further analysis was carried out later, and it showed several of the most significant clusters appearing linked to common viral pathogens.

Germline trimming cut 2 bases from V and 6 bases from J; bases unmatched to any gene: 6. This CDR3 is built from 14 residues. The germline V gene encodes CDR1 MDHEN and CDR2 SYDVKM. A multiplex PCR was run with 60 Vbeta primers and 13 Jbeta primers. Profiled with immunoSEQ multiplex PCR; TCRdb holds only in-frame clones, not every one. Among around 80,000 clones listed, around 70% were seen once. As concerns this clone: The antigen is unknown.

Source material: PBMCs. The sequence derives from a man aged 40-49 years in good health and CMV-seropositive. The V and J genes are TRBV28 and TRBJ2-5; 7 bases line up with TRBD2. CDR3 coding DNA: TGTGCCAGCAGTTTAGGGGGGGTTCGAAAGACCCAGTACTTC. Its translation is CASSLGGVRKTQYF.